Listed below are T cell receptor beta chains from one sample, sequenced in a study of blood T cell repertoires in COVID-19. TCRdb's copy holds only in-frame clones and misses some; the assay was immunoSEQ multiplex PCR. The repertoire consists of 250,000 to 350,000 clones, with around 85% occurring once and the leading ten covering roughly 1.5%. Input material: peripheral blood. The receptors derive from a human donor with COVID-19, enrolled during active disease. The donor label of this sample is uncertain. The CDR3 runs from the conserved cysteine through the conserved F or W. The D gene is left open where the match is weak. Size is stated for part of the rows, as once, few or many counts, or as a class when the clone is expanded.

D gene,CDR3 length,V gene,clone size,J gene,CDR3 protein,CDR3 DNA
TRBD2,17,TRBV7-2,-,TRBJ2-2,CASSQGTSGRNTGELFF,TGTGCCAGCAGCCAGGGGACTAGCGGGAGGAACACCGGGGAGCTGTTTTTT
TRBD2,16,TRBV5-1,-,TRBJ2-3,CASSLGASGSTDTQYF,TGCGCCAGCAGCTTGGGGGCTAGCGGGAGCACAGATACGCAGTATTTT
TRBD1,18,TRBV4-3,-,TRBJ2-1,CASSRAGPGQDSYNEQFF,TGCGCCAGCAGCCGGGCAGGCCCGGGACAGGACTCGTACAATGAGCAGTTCTTC
TRBD1,17,TRBV19,-,TRBJ1-5,CASMEVRDRGLSQPQHF,TGTGCCAGTATGGAGGTACGGGACAGGGGGCTGAGTCAGCCCCAGCATTTT
-,15,TRBV24-1,once,TRBJ1-3,CATRDSAEGGNTIYF,TGTGCCACCAGGGACAGCGCAGAAGGTGGAAACACCATATATTTT
-,15,TRBV30,-,TRBJ1-2,CAWATGEGANYGYTF,TGTGCCTGGGCCACGGGTGAGGGAGCTAACTATGGCTACACCTTC
TRBD1,13,TRBV28,-,TRBJ1-1,CASSDRGNTEAFF,TGTGCCAGCAGTGACAGGGGGAACACTGAAGCTTTCTTT
-,13,TRBV7-2,-,TRBJ1-2,CASSFGLNYGYTF,TGTGCCAGCAGCTTTGGGCTTAACTATGGCTACACCTTC
TRBD2,14,TRBV10-1,-,TRBJ2-1,CASSESGRRNEQFF,TGCGCCAGCAGTGAGAGCGGGAGACGTAATGAGCAGTTCTTC
TRBD2,15,TRBV15,-,TRBJ2-1,CATSRGTSGSNEQFF,TGTGCCACCAGCAGAGGGACTAGCGGGAGCAATGAGCAGTTCTTC
TRBD1,14,TRBV7-2,-,TRBJ1-1,CASSWGDSGTEAFF,TGTGCCAGCAGCTGGGGGGACAGTGGGACTGAAGCTTTCTTT
-,13,TRBV7-9,-,TRBJ2-7,CASSSGVTYEQYF,TGTGCCAGCAGCTCGGGGGTGACCTACGAGCAGTACTTC
TRBD1,14,TRBV30,once,TRBJ1-5,CAWSGQGTIQPQHF,TGTGCCTGGAGTGGACAGGGAACGATACAGCCCCAGCATTTT
-,16,TRBV4-3,-,TRBJ1-2,CASSQAGARSGYGYTF,TGCGCCAGCAGCCAAGCCGGTGCCAGGTCAGGCTATGGCTACACCTTC
-,15,TRBV5-4,-,TRBJ2-7,CASSSPGGLTYEQYF,TGTGCCAGCAGCTCGCCCGGCGGATTGACCTACGAGCAGTACTTC
-,14,TRBV5-1,-,TRBJ1-2,CASSLVEQGYGYTF,TGCGCCAGCAGCTTGGTTGAACAGGGTTATGGCTACACCTTC
-,14,TRBV7-7,-,TRBJ2-5,CASSPLGVQETQYF,TGTGCTAGCAGCCCTCTAGGGGTCCAAGAGACCCAGTACTTC
-,15,TRBV13,-,TRBJ2-7,CASSLRGTTSYEQYF,TGTGCCAGCAGCTTAAGGGGGACTACGTCCTACGAGCAGTACTTC
-,15,TRBV28,-,TRBJ2-2,CASSLITPLSGELFF,TGTGCCAGCAGCCTAATTACTCCTTTATCCGGGGAGCTGTTTTTT
-,14,TRBV15,-,TRBJ2-5,CATSIGHEGETQYF,TGTGCCACCAGCATCGGCCACGAGGGAGAGACCCAGTACTTC
TRBD2,16,TRBV9,-,TRBJ2-7,CASSSAGASGSYEQYF,TGTGCCAGCAGCTCTGCGGGGGCTAGCGGGAGCTACGAGCAGTACTTC
TRBD1,16,TRBV5-4,-,TRBJ2-6,CASSADTGVGANVLTF,TGTGCCAGCAGCGCGGATACAGGGGTTGGGGCCAACGTCCTGACTTTC
TRBD1,15,TRBV6-5,-,TRBJ1-1,CASSYSTGMNTEAFF,TGTGCCAGCAGTTACTCGACAGGGATGAACACTGAAGCTTTCTTT
-,14,TRBV5-4,once,TRBJ2-7,CASRTGDHAYEQYF,TGTGCCAGCAGAACCGGAGACCACGCCTACGAGCAGTACTTC
-,13,TRBV3-1/TRBV3-2,once,TRBJ1-1,CASSQVPEAEAFF,TGTGCCAGCAGCCAAGTTCCAGAAGCGGAAGCTTTCTTT
TRBD1,16,TRBV15,-,TRBJ1-4,CATSRETGGNLEKLFF,TGTGCCACCAGCCGAGAAACAGGGGGGAATCTCGAAAAACTGTTTTTT
-,15,TRBV5-1,-,TRBJ2-5,CASSRGTAIQETQYF,TGCGCCAGCAGCCGGGGGACAGCGATCCAAGAGACCCAGTACTTC
-,16,TRBV5-1,-,TRBJ1-3,CASSERQVYSGNTIYF,TGCGCCAGCAGCGAGAGACAGGTCTACTCTGGAAACACCATATATTTT
TRBD1,18,TRBV27,-,TRBJ1-3,CASSSQAWDSFTGNTIYF,TGTGCCAGCAGTTCCCAAGCCTGGGACAGCTTTACTGGAAACACCATATATTTT
-,13,TRBV2,-,TRBJ1-5,CASREEEEQPQHF,TGTGCCAGCCGGGAAGAGGAGGAGCAGCCCCAGCATTTT
-,15,TRBV11-2,-,TRBJ2-3,CASSLVLGPTDTQYF,TGTGCCAGCAGCTTAGTTCTGGGCCCCACAGATACGCAGTATTTT
-,12,TRBV29-1,-,TRBJ1-1,CSASPADTEAFF,TGCAGCGCTAGTCCGGCGGACACTGAAGCTTTCTTT
TRBD1,15,TRBV28,-,TRBJ2-5,CASSAGTGTQETQYF,TGTGCCAGCAGTGCCGGGACAGGGACACAAGAGACCCAGTACTTC
TRBD1,17,TRBV7-3,-,TRBJ1-3,CASSFGQGSSSGNTIYF,TGTGCCAGCAGCTTCGGACAGGGGTCCAGCTCTGGAAACACCATATATTTT
TRBD2,15,TRBV5-4,-,TRBJ2-7,CASSLGTSGSYEQYF,TGTGCCAGCAGCCTAGGGACTAGCGGGAGTTACGAGCAGTACTTC
TRBD1,13,TRBV11-2,-,TRBJ2-7,CASRTGGSYEQYF,TGTGCCAGCAGGACAGGGGGCTCCTACGAGCAGTACTTC
TRBD2,14,TRBV18,-,TRBJ2-7,CASSPALAGYEQYF,TGTGCCAGCTCACCAGCTCTAGCGGGATACGAGCAGTACTTC
TRBD1,13,TRBV29-1,-,TRBJ1-1,CSADGTGGTEAFF,TGCAGCGCGGACGGGACAGGGGGCACTGAAGCTTTCTTT
-,15,TRBV28,-,TRBJ1-1,CASSTPSRVRTEAFF,TGTGCCAGCAGTACACCATCCCGGGTGCGTACTGAAGCTTTCTTT
-,13,TRBV27,-,TRBJ1-1,CASSEGWNTEAFF,TGTGCCAGCAGTGAGGGCTGGAACACTGAAGCTTTCTTT
-,16,TRBV7-9,-,TRBJ2-6,CASSRGDNSGANVLTF,TGTGCCAGCAGCCGAGGGGACAATTCTGGGGCCAACGTCCTGACTTTC
-,19,TRBV30,-,TRBJ2-6,CAWSRYTGTYRSGANVLTF,TGTGCCTGGAGTAGATATACCGGGACTTACCGCTCTGGGGCCAACGTCCTGACTTTC
TRBD2,13,TRBV20-1,-,TRBJ2-1,CSASVAGGREQFF,TGCAGTGCTAGTGTGGCGGGAGGACGAGAGCAGTTCTTC
TRBD1,16,TRBV5-1,-,TRBJ1-1,CASGQGYRGPNTEAFF,TGCGCCAGCGGACAGGGATACAGGGGGCCGAACACTGAAGCTTTCTTT
-,14,TRBV6-4,-,TRBJ2-2,CASSELTFTGELFF,TGTGCCAGCAGTGAGCTTACTTTCACCGGGGAGCTGTTTTTT